These 19 T cell receptor beta chains share one sample of origin, sequenced in a study of blood T cell repertoires in COVID-19. Sequencing used immunoSEQ multiplex PCR; TCRdb keeps in-frame clones, though not all of them. Of around 52,000 clones in the sample, around 88% are singletons; the top ten hold around 4.9%. The sequenced sample consisted of peripheral blood. The receptors come from a human donor in a cohort sampled during active COVID-19.

This chain links TRBV7-8 with TRBJ2-3; the D gene is possibly TRBD2 (5 bases). Per germline, CDR1 SGHVS and CDR2 FQNEAQ. V was shortened by 5 bases and J by 0 bases, with 18 bases between the two germline ends. The CDR3 sequence is 17 residues long. This CDR3 is CASSPEGLGLSTDTQYF. As DNA, the CDR3 is TGTGCCAGCAGCCCTGAAGGACTGGGCCTTAGCACAGATACGCAGTATTTT.

The chain carries TRBV15 and TRBJ2-7; 9 bases line up with TRBD1. Trimming removed 1 base from V and 5 bases from J; junction bases left unmatched: 9. Germline CDR1 and CDR2: LNHNV and YYDKDF (reference sequence). The CDR3 length is 16 residues. CDR3 bases: TGTGCCACCAGCAGAGCTACCTCAACAGGGGGCAACGAGCAGTACTTC. Translated: CATSRATSTGGNEQYF.

The CDR3 DNA is TGTGCAAGTCGCTCTACTAGCGGCGAGCAGTACTTC. It is translated as CASRSTSGEQYF. This chain joins TRBV12-2 and TRBJ2-7; TRBD2 is taken as the D call from the table, unchecked against the DNA. TRBV12-2 is given as a pseudogene. This CDR3 has 12 residues.

The chain combines TRBV7-9 with TRBJ1-5; D gene unclear. Germline CDR1 SEHNR, CDR2 FQNEAQ (reference sequence). With 4 bases removed from V and 5 bases from J, the gap between germline ends came to 9 bases. The CDR3 length is 13 residues. DNA for the CDR3: TGTGCCAGCAGCTCCATGGGCGATCAGCCCCAGCATTTT. Amino acid sequence: CASSSMGDQPQHF.

Here the CDR3 DNA reads TGTGCCAGCAGCCCAGGGGTAAACCGCGAGACCCAGTACTTC. This codes for CASSPGVNRETQYF. The gene calls are TRBV2 and TRBJ2-5, with TRBD1 as a possible D gene (6 bases). Between the trimmed V and J ends, which lost 6 bases and 5 bases, there was a span of 16 bases. This CDR3 spans 14 amino acids. CDR1 is SNHLY and CDR2 is FYNNEI in the germline V gene.

This clone was detected a few times. V and J are TRBV10-1 and TRBJ2-4; perhaps TRBD2 as D (6 bases). The V gene lost 8 bases and the J gene lost 15 bases, with 14 bases spanning the gap. The CDR3 is 10 residues long. The V gene's germline CDR1 is WNHNN and CDR2 SYGVQD (reference sequence). The CDR3 bases are TGCGCCAGCGTGGGTCTCGGGGGGTACTTC. Translated, it gives CASVGLGGYF.

The chain links TRBV13 to TRBJ2-2; a weak D match, TRBD1 (6 bases). Germline CDR1 reads PRHDT; CDR2 reads FYEKMQ (reference sequence). Deletions cut 4 bases from V and 4 bases from J, with 16 bases between. The CDR3 covers 16 residues. The CDR3 loop is CASSYRQARGTGELFF. In DNA form, the CDR3 reads TGTGCCAGCAGCTACCGACAGGCGCGAGGCACCGGGGAGCTGTTTTTT.

The rearrangement joins TRBV5-1 to TRBJ2-1; TRBD2 matches at 7 bases. The germline V gene encodes CDR1 SGHRS and CDR2 YFSETQ. J was trimmed by 6 bases and V by 0 bases; bases with no gene match: 6. The CDR3 length is 15 residues. The CDR3 coding sequence is TGCGCCAGCAGCTTGGTGGCTAGCGGTATCAATGAGCAGTTCTTC. It specifies CASSLVASGINEQFF.

The chain employs TRBV14 and TRBJ1-2, with TRBD1 as a possible D gene (5 bases). CDR1 SGHDN and CDR2 FVKESK come from the germline V gene. V lost 6 bases to trimming and J lost 8 bases, with 16 bases between them. The CDR3 totals 13 residues. CDR3 DNA: TGTGCCAGCAGTCCAGGCTGGGGCAAGGGCTACACCTTC. Translation gives CASSPGWGKGYTF. The variable domain in full, with the rest retrieved from reference TRBV14 and TRBJ1-2, is EAGVTQFPSHSVIEKGQTVTLRCDPISGHDNLYWYRRVMGKEIKFLLHFVKESKQDESGMPNNRFLAERTGGTYSTLKVQPAELEDSGVYFCASSPGWGKGYTFGSGTRLTVV.

This chain links TRBV27 with TRBJ1-5, with TRBD1 matching over 7 bases. J was trimmed by 1 base and V by 2 bases; bases with no gene match: 5. The CDR3 consists of 16 residues. Germline V gene sequence: CDR1 MNHEY, CDR2 SMNVEV (reference sequence). CDR3 region: CASSLTAGGSNQPQHF. CDR3 in DNA: TGTGCCAGCAGTTTAACGGCAGGGGGAAGCAATCAGCCCCAGCATTTT.

The J gene is TRBJ2-7, the V gene TRBV9; 8 bases line up with TRBD2. Germline assignment: CDR1 SGDLS and CDR2 YYNGEE. The CDR3 has 17 amino acids. With 0 bases clipped from V and 2 bases from J, the junction kept 10 bases outside the gene matches. CDR3 bases: TGTGCCAGCAGCGTAGATCCCCCGGGGGGGGTGGCCTACGAGCAGTACTTC. Translation: CASSVDPPGGVAYEQYF.

The chain couples TRBV7-2 to TRBJ2-3; D is possibly TRBD1 (6 bases). Per the germline V gene, CDR1 is SGHTA and CDR2 is FQGNSA. The CDR3 has 15 residues. Trimming cost V 2 bases and J 6 bases, with 15 bases left between them. CDR3 region: CASSLTTGSWDTQYF. CDR3 DNA sequence: TGTGCCAGCAGCTTAACGACAGGAAGTTGGGATACGCAGTATTTT.

The V gene is TRBV3-1 (or the pseudogene TRBV3-2), the J gene TRBJ1-1; no clear D. Trimming removed 4 bases at V and 5 bases at J, with 5 bases between. Germline V gene data show CDR1 as LGHDT and CDR2 as YNNKEL (reference sequence). The CDR3 is made up of 11 amino acids. In nucleotides, the CDR3 is TGTGCCAGCAGCCGGAGGACTGAAGCTTTCTTT. Translating gives CASSRRTEAFF.

The gene calls are TRBV5-4 and TRBJ2-5, with D possibly TRBD1 on 5 matching bases. Between the trimmed V and J ends, which lost 0 bases and 5 bases, there was a span of 14 bases. From germline, CDR1 is SGHNT and CDR2 YYREEE (reference sequence). The CDR3 length is 15 residues. CDR3 nucleotide sequence: TGTGCCAGCAGCTTGGGGACAAACCCGCGGGAGACCCAGTACTTC. It encodes CASSLGTNPRETQYF.

The gene calls are TRBV18 and TRBJ2-6; TRBD1 agrees at 10 bases. The J segment lost 2 bases and the V segment lost 6 bases, leaving 7 bases of the junction unmatched. Germline assignment: CDR1 KGHSH and CDR2 LQKENI. This CDR3 region has 17 residues. For the CDR3, the DNA is TGTGCCAGCTCTCGCGGGACAGGGGCTACTGGGGCCAACGTCCTGACTTTC. It is translated as CASSRGTGATGANVLTF.

The chain uses TRBV30 and TRBJ2-3, with 8 nucleotides matching TRBD2. Unmatched junction bases numbered 4, after V lost 0 bases and J lost 2 bases. The V gene's germline CDR1 is GTSNPN and CDR2 SVGIG (reference sequence). CDR3 length equals 15 residues. CDR3 sequence reads: CAWSVGGGYTDTQYF. The CDR3 nucleotides are TGTGCCTGGAGTGTAGGCGGGGGGTACACAGATACGCAGTATTTT.

The gene calls are TRBV6-6 and TRBJ2-5, with 10 bases lining up with TRBD1. The V segment lost 5 bases and the J segment 4 bases; nucleotides outside the gene matches: 1. The germline gives CDR1 MNHNY, CDR2 SVGAGI (reference sequence). The CDR3 runs to 13 residues. CDR3 nucleotide sequence: TGTGCCAGCAGTGACAGGGGGCGAGAGACCCAGTACTTC. Translated: CASSDRGRETQYF.

This clone was observed a single time. The chain links TRBV30 to TRBJ2-7, with D maybe TRBD1 (5 bases). This CDR3 is 12 amino acids long. CDR1 GTSNPN and CDR2 SVGIG come from the germline V gene (reference sequence). The V end lost 3 bases, the J end lost 7 bases, and 13 bases lay between the germline ends. The CDR3 DNA reads as TGTGCCTGGAGGACAGCCGCCGGGGAGCAGTACTTC. It is translated as CAWRTAAGEQYF.

This chain uses TRBV7-9 with TRBJ2-7; D not resolved. The CDR3 length is 11 residues. The germline V gene has CDR1 SEHNR and CDR2 FQNEAQ (reference sequence). V was trimmed by 7 bases and J by 3 bases, leaving 7 bases between them. Here the CDR3 DNA reads TGTGCCAGCACCCCAGACTACGAGCAGTACTTC. It specifies CASTPDYEQYF.